This TCR beta chain was documented in a study of sequential checkpoint blockade in melanoma (dated by TCRdb to 2018 to 2020). Context from the whole study: Using 1:1 randomization, the trial assigned patients either to first-line nivolumab followed by ipilimumab (arm A) or to ipilimumab followed by nivolumab (arm B). Both trial sequences were followed by maintenance nivolumab. Results the study describes overall, beyond this receptor: Validation of the response-prediction model combining TCR metrics and mutation burden is needed in larger, independent patient cohorts.

Note on this clone: Its antigen specificity is not known. Base qualities were left out, and no much larger clone turns up one base away.

TCRbeta CDR3 regions were immunosequenced from genomic DNA with the immunoSEQ Assay. Before high-throughput sequencing, the genomic DNA was amplified using bias-controlled multiplex PCR. The authors' analysis ran thus. To quantify the absolute abundance of each unique TCRbeta CDR3 region, the sequences were collapsed and filtered. Clonality, defined as 1 minus Pielou's evenness, was calculated using only productive rearrangements. A previously published method was used to identify clones with significantly greater frequencies in on-treatment samples than in baseline samples. The clones in this table, taken by TCRdb from immuneACCESS, are in-frame only. Not every clone is retained; where verified, under half of the shortfall comes from an unresolved V gene, and the cause of the rest is unknown. For V, J and clone size, that table is used; D and trimming come from the DNA. The table for this sample lists around 10,000 clones; around three quarters of them were counted only once. Around 39% of the sample lies in the top ten.

The CDR3, cysteine through phenylalanine, is 18 amino acids long. The only DNA kept is the CDR3, 54 bases in frame from the first base. The V and J ends are trimmed by 0 bases and 4 bases, leaving 21 bases between them. Reading the germline V gene gives CDR1 SGHRS and CDR2 YFSETQ. The treatment or condition tag for this specimen amounts to: randomized to nivolumab then ipilimumab (arm A) or the reverse (arm B). Prior DNA-damaging chemotherapy had not been received by any trial patient. On a FACS Aria II flow cytometer, live CD3+CD8+ cells that were negative for CD19 and CD56 were sorted from thawed PBMCs. CheckMate 064, a randomized, open-label phase II trial of sequential checkpoint blockade, was the source of the samples, all of which came from patients with melanoma. Leukapheresis was used to collect peripheral blood mononuclear cells, which were then purified with Ficoll-Paque and frozen in human serum with roughly 9.8% DMSO. Purity of sorted blood CD3+CD8+ cells was verified at >95% immediately after sorting, followed by DNA extraction.

The receptor was isolated from a human donor with melanoma. The V and J genes are TRBV5-1 and TRBJ2-3; the D gene is perhaps TRBD1, on 6 matching bases. This specimen consisted of CD8+ T cells sorted from blood (inferred from file names), obtained from a patient given nivolumab and ipilimumab in sequence. The base sequence is TGCGCCAGCAGCTTGGCGGCCCAGGGGAAGAGATCCCCAGATACGCAGTATTTT. Protein translation: CASSLAAQGKRSPDTQYF.